The 15 T cell receptor beta chains given below trace back to one sample, sequenced in a study of blood T cell repertoires in COVID-19. Repertoires were generated with immunoSEQ multiplex PCR, while TCRdb's copy carries only in-frame clones and drops some. The sample includes 470,000 or so clones, around 89% of them seen just once. Sequencing input: peripheral blood. These receptors were taken from a woman aged 25 to 39 with acute or convalescent COVID-19.

The V gene is TRBV5-4, the J gene TRBJ1-4; D might be TRBD1 (5 bases). Between the trimmed V and J ends, which lost 0 bases and 6 bases, there was a span of 9 bases. The V gene's germline CDR1 is SGHNT and CDR2 YYREEE (reference sequence). This CDR3 region has 14 residues. DNA for the CDR3: TGTGCCAGCAGCTTGGGTGGGGGGGATGAAAAACTGTTTTTT. Protein sequence: CASSLGGGDEKLFF.

This sequence joins TRBV4-2 and TRBJ2-1; possible D gene TRBD1, 6 bases. Trimming removed 8 bases at V and 5 bases at J, with 13 bases between. The germline V gene encodes CDR1 LGHNA and CDR2 YNFKEQ. There are 13 residues in the CDR3. The CDR3 loop reads CASGYGTHNEQFF. CDR3 DNA: TGTGCCAGCGGCTACGGGACACACAATGAGCAGTTCTTC.

The chain recombines TRBV20-1 with TRBJ1-4, with unresolved D. The V gene lost 6 bases and the J gene lost 5 bases, with 7 bases spanning the gap. The CDR3 has 11 residues. Germline V CDR1 and CDR2: DFQATT, SNEGSKA (reference sequence). Written as DNA, the CDR3 is TGCAGTGCCGCTAGGAATGAAAAACTGTTTTTT. It specifies CSAARNEKLFF.

The rearrangement joins TRBV11-2 to TRBJ2-3; a possible D gene is TRBD2 (5 bases). Trimming took 2 bases from V and 2 from J, leaving 11 bases between them. Germline V gene sequence: CDR1 SGHAT, CDR2 FQNNGV. This CDR3 is 15 amino acids long. The CDR3 spells CASSLFGVITDTQYF. The CDR3 DNA is TGTGCCAGCAGCTTATTCGGGGTTATCACAGATACGCAGTATTTT. The full variable domain, with the rest looked up from reference TRBV11-2 and TRBJ2-3, is EAGVAQSPRYKIIEKRQSVAFWCNPISGHATLYWYQQILGQGPKLLIQFQNNGVVDDSQLPKDRFSAERLKGVDSTLKIQPAKLEDSAVYLCASSLFGVITDTQYFGPGTRLTVL.

The chain recombines TRBV12-3 or TRBV12-4 with TRBJ1-5; tentatively, D is TRBD1 (5 bases). The CDR3 contains 12 residues. Deletions cut 5 bases from V and 4 bases from J, with 6 bases between. As DNA, the CDR3 is TGTGCCAGCAGTCGACAGAATCAGCCCCAGCATTTT. It encodes CASSRQNQPQHF.

This chain connects TRBV18 to TRBJ2-7, with a weak D call TRBD1 (6 bases). The CDR3 is 11 residues long. Germline V gives CDR1 KGHSH, CDR2 LQKENI. V was shortened by 4 bases and J by 6 bases, with 7 bases between the two germline ends. The CDR3 is CASSQGVEQYF. The DNA of the CDR3 is TGTGCCAGCTCACAGGGGGTCGAGCAGTACTTC. Using reference TRBV18 and TRBJ2-7 for the parts outside the CDR3, the full variable domain is NAGVMQNPRHLVRRRGQEARLRCSPMKGHSHVYWYRQLPEEGLKFMVYLQKENIIDESGMPKERFSAEFPKEGPSILRIQQVVRGDSAAYFCASSQGVEQYFGPGTRLTVT.

V is TRBV28 and J is TRBJ1-5, with D possibly being TRBD1 (5 bases). This CDR3 region has 15 residues. The germline V gene has CDR1 MDHEN and CDR2 SYDVKM. Trimming pared 2 bases from V and 1 base from J, leaving 9 bases between. The CDR3 DNA reads TGTGCCAGCAGTTTACAGGGAAGGAGCAATCAGCCCCAGCATTTT. The encoded protein is CASSLQGRSNQPQHF.

This clone has only one observation. This chain links TRBV13 with TRBJ2-7; a weak D match, TRBD2 (6 bases). V was shortened by 3 bases and J by 0 bases, with 18 bases between the two germline ends. Germline CDR1 is PRHDT and CDR2 is FYEKMQ (reference sequence). The CDR3 length is 17 residues. The CDR3 here is CASSLETRTGSSYEQYF. CDR3 nucleotides: TGTGCCAGCAGCTTGGAAACAAGGACCGGGAGCTCCTACGAGCAGTACTTC.

On this clone itself: Other nucleotide sequences from this sample produce the same CDR3. The chain has TRBV2 and TRBJ2-7, with a tentative D call TRBD1 (6 bases). Trimming took off 2 bases at V and 4 bases at J, with 6 bases between the two ends. This CDR3 spans 12 amino acids. Germline V gives CDR1 SNHLY, CDR2 FYNNEI. The CDR3 loop is CASSEQGYEQYF. The CDR3 DNA sequence: TGTGCCAGCAGTGAACAGGGGTACGAGCAGTACTTC.

The chain carries TRBV12-3 or TRBV12-4 and TRBJ2-2; unclear D gene. The V end was cut by 1 base, the J end by 11 bases, with 11 bases between. The CDR3 length is 13 residues. The CDR3 is CASSLVARRELFF. The CDR3, as DNA: TGTGCCAGCAGTTTAGTAGCCCGGCGAGAGCTGTTTTTT.

This chain connects TRBV6-5 to TRBJ1-4, with a tentative D call TRBD1 (5 bases). CDR3 length: 14 amino acids. Germline assignment: CDR1 MNHEY and CDR2 SVGAGI. Trimming took off 5 bases at V and 8 bases at J, with 15 bases between the two ends. This CDR3 reads CASSPDTLDEKLFF. DNA of the CDR3: TGTGCCAGCAGTCCGGACACCCTGGACGAAAAACTGTTTTTT.

The genes are TRBV4-1 and TRBJ2-7, with TRBD1 identical over 10 bases. J gave up 5 bases and V 3 bases, and 4 bases lay outside the gene matches. The CDR3 is 14 amino acids. The germline V gene encodes CDR1 MGHRA and CDR2 YSYEKL. The CDR3 reads CASSHGGQGNEQYF. As DNA, the CDR3 is TGCGCCAGCAGCCATGGGGGACAGGGGAACGAGCAGTACTTC.

The chain uses TRBV5-1 and TRBJ2-5, with D uncertain. CDR1 SGHRS and CDR2 YFSETQ come from the germline V gene. CDR3 size: 12 residues. Trimming cost V 5 bases and J 3 bases, with 8 bases left between them. The DNA of the CDR3 is TGCGCCAGCAGGTCCGCGGAAGAGACCCAGTACTTC. It codes for CASRSAEETQYF.

CDR3 nucleotides: TGTGCCAGCAGCACGGGACAGGGGGAAGAGACCCAGTACTTC. Residues: CASSTGQGEETQYF. The chain has TRBV5-5 and TRBJ2-5, with TRBD1 matching over 11 bases. The CDR3 sequence is 14 residues long. Per the germline V gene, CDR1 is SGHKS and CDR2 is YYEKEE (reference sequence). Unmatched junction bases numbered 2, after V lost 4 bases and J lost 3 bases.

The V and J genes are TRBV30 and TRBJ2-5, with 11 bases aligning to TRBD1. Per germline, CDR1 GTSNPN and CDR2 SVGIG (reference sequence). The CDR3 covers 15 residues. The J segment lost 6 bases and the V segment lost 3 bases, leaving 9 bases of the junction unmatched. DNA for the CDR3: TGTGCCTGGAGGCACGGGACAGGGGGATCAAAGACCCAGTACTTC. It encodes CAWRHGTGGSKTQYF.